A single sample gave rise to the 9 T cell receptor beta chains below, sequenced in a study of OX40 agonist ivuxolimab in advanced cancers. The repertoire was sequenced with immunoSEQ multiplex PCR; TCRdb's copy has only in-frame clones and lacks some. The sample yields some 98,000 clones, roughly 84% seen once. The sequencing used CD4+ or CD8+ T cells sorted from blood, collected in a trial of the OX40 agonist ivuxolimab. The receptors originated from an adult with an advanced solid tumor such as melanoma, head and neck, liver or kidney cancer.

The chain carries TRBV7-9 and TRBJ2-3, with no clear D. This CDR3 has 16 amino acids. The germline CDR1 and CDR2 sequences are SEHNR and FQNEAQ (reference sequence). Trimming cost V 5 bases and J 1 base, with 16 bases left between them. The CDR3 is CASSAHPQVGTDTQYF. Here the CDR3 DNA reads TGTGCCAGCAGCGCCCACCCCCAGGTCGGCACAGATACGCAGTATTTT.

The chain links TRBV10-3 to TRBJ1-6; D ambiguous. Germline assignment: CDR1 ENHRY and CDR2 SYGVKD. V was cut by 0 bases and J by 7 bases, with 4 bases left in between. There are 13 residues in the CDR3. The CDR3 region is CAISESGNSPLHF. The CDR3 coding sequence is TGTGCCATCAGTGAGTCCGGGAATTCACCCCTCCACTTT.

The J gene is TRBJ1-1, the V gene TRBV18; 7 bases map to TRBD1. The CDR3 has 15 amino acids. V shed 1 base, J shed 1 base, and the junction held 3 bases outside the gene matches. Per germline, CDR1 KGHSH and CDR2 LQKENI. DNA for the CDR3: TGTGCCAGCTCACCACGGGGACAGCCGAACACTGAAGCTTTCTTT. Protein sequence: CASSPRGQPNTEAFF.

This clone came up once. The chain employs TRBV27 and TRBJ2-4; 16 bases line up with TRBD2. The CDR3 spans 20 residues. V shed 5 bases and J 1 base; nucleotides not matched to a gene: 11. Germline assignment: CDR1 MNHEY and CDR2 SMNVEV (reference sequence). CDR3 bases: TGTGCCAGCAGTCCCCGAGGGGGACTAGCGGGGGGGCCCGCCAAAAACATTCAGTACTTC. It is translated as CASSPRGGLAGGPAKNIQYF.

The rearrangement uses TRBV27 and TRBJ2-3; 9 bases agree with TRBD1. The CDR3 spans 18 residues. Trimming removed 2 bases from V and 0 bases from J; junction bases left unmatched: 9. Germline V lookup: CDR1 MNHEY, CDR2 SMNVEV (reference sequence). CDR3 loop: CASSLRGTGFFSTDTQYF. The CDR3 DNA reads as TGTGCCAGCAGTTTAAGGGGGACAGGGTTTTTTAGCACAGATACGCAGTATTTT.

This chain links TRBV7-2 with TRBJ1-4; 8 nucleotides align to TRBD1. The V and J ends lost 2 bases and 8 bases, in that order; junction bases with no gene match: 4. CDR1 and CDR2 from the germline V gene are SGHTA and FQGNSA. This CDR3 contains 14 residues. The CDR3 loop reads CASSLQGAREKLFF. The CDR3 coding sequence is TGTGCCAGCAGCTTACAGGGGGCGCGGGAAAAACTGTTTTTT. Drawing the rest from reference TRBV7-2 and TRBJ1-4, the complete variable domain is GAGVSQSPSNKVTEKGKDVELRCDPISGHTALYWYRQSLGQGLEFLIYFQGNSAPDKSGLPSDRFSAERTGGSVSTLTIQRTQQEDSAVYLCASSLQGAREKLFFGSGTQLSVL.

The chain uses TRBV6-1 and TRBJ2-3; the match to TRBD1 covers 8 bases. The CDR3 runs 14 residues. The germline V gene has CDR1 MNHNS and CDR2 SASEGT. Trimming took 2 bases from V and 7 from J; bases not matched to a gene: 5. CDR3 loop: CASSEPQGAYTQYF. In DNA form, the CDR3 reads TGTGCCAGCAGTGAACCCCAGGGGGCGTATACGCAGTATTTT.

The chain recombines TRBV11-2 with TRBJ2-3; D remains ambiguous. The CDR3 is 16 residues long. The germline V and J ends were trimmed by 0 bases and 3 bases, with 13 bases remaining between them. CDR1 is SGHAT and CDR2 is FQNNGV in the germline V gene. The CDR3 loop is CASSLDMGIWTDTQYF. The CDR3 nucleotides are TGTGCCAGCAGCTTAGATATGGGAATTTGGACAGATACGCAGTATTTT.

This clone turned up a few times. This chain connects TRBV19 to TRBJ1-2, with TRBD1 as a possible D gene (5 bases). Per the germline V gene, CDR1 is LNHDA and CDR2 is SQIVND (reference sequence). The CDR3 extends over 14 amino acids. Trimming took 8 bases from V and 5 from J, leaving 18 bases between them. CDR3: CASLPSQGRYGYTF. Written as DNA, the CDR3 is TGTGCCAGTCTCCCGTCCCAGGGAAGATATGGCTACACCTTC.